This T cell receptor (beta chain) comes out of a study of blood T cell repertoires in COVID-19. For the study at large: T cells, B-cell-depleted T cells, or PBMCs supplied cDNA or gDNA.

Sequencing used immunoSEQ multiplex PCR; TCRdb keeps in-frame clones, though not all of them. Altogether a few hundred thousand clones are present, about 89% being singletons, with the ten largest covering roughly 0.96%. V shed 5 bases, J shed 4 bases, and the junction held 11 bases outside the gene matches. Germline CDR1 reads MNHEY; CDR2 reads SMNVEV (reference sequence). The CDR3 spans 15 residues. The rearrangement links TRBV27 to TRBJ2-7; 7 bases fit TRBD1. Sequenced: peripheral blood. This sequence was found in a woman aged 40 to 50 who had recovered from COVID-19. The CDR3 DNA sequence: TGTGCCAGCAGTCGGACAGGCACGGGGTCATACGAGCAGTACTTC. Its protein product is CASSRTGTGSYEQYF.